The count of the clone carrying this TCR beta chain is one. This sample was taken from a study of blood T cell repertoires in COVID-19. On the study more broadly: Acute-phase and convalescent COVID-19 samples originated in the United States, Italy and Spain. Sources were T cells, B-cell-depleted T cells, or PBMCs; the material itself was cDNA or gDNA.

The CDR3 is 16 amino acids. V lost 5 bases to trimming and J lost 1 base; unmatched junction nucleotides: 7. CDR1 is LNHDA, CDR2 SQIVND, per germline (reference sequence). In the source study's methods: Amplification with reference gene primers provided the estimates of nucleated cell counts. The data were produced by immunoSEQ multiplex PCR, yet TCRdb's version contains in-frame clones alone and is incomplete. The V and J calls and clone size are taken from that table; D and trimming were inferred from the DNA. The sample holds under 50,000 clones, 90% seen once. The sample was peripheral blood. This TCR was sampled from a man between 65 and 85 years old with active COVID-19. The chain carries TRBV19 and TRBJ2-5; 10 bases agree with TRBD2. The CDR3 protein is CASSRKTSGIQETQYF. CDR3 sequence (DNA): TGTGCCAGTAGTCGTAAAACTAGCGGGATCCAAGAGACCCAGTACTTC.